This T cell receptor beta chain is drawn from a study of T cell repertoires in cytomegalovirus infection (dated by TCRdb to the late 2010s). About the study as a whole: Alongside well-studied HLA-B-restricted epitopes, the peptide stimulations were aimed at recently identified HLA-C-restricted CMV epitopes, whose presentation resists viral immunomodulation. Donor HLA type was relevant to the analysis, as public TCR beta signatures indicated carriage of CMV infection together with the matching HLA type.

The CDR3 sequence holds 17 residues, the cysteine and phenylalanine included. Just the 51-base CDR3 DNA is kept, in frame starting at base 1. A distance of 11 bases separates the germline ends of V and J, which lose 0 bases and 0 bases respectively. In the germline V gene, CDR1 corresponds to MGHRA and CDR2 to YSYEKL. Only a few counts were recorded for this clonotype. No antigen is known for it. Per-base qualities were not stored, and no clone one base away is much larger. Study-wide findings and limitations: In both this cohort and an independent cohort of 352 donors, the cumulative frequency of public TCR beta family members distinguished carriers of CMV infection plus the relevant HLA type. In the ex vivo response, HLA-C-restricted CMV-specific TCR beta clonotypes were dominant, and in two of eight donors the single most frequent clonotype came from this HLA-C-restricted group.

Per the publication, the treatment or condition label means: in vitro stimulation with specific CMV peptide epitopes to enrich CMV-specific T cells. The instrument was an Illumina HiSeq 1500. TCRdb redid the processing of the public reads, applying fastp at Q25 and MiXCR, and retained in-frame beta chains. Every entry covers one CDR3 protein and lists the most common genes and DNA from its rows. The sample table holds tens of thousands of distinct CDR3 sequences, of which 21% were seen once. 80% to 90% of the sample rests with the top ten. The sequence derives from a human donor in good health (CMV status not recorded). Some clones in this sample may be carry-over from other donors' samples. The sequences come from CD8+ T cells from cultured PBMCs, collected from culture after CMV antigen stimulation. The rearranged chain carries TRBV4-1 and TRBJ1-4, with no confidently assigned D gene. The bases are TGCGCCAGCAGCCAAGAATTGGGCAGCGCAACTAATGAAAAACTGTTTTTT. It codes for CASSQELGSATNEKLFF.